There are many counts of the clone carrying this T cell receptor beta chain. The sample belongs to a study of T cells in Graves' hyperthyroidism and ophthalmopathy. Amplified TCR beta CDR3 regions came from RNA transcripts. With the HTBI primer set, the TCR CDR3 went through a first round of RT-PCR. One entry per CDR3 protein results from TCRdb running MiXCR on the multiplex PCR reads. Of about 350,000 distinct CDR3 sequences listed, 15% to 20% are singletons. Ophthalmopathy cases met thresholds of Clinical Activity Score at least 3, NOSPECS grade at least 4 and duration under 3 months. The germline gives CDR1 SGDLS, CDR2 YYNGEE. The V gene lost 0 bases and the J gene lost 2 bases, with 15 bases spanning the gap. This CDR3 has 16 residues.

The rearrangement uses TRBV9 and TRBJ2-7; D tentatively fits TRBD1 or TRBD2 (6 bases each). This sequence originates from a woman aged 40 to 55 with Graves' ophthalmopathy. Sample: blood. CDR3 region: CASSVGWGAPAYEQYF. In DNA form, the CDR3 reads TGTGCCAGCAGCGTAGGTTGGGGGGCACCAGCCTACGAGCAGTACTTC.